Below, 10 T cell receptor beta chains from the same sample are listed, as sequenced in a study of stem cell transplantation in POMP-related autoinflammatory disease. TCRdb's table, derived via immunoSEQ multiplex PCR, lists solely in-frame clones and lacks some. The table has a few thousand clones, more than 85% seen once. Sequenced material: CD4+ follicular helper T cells (Tfh) from PBMCs, taken after stem cell transplantation. All receptors come from a human patient with POMP-related autoinflammation and immune dysregulation (PRAID). Some T cells here may be from the graft donor.

The chain couples TRBV12-5 to TRBJ2-5, with D perhaps TRBD2 (6 bases). CDR3 length: 12 residues. V was clipped by 6 bases and J by 5 bases, with 10 bases between them. Germline CDR1 is LGHNT and CDR2 is FRNRAP. For the CDR3, the DNA is TGTGCTAGTGGGGAGGGGATGGAGACCCAGTACTTC. This sequence encodes CASGEGMETQYF.

This clone has only a few counts. The chain recombines TRBV10-1 with TRBJ1-5, with a weak D call TRBD1 (6 bases). CDR3 length equals 16 residues. CDR1 and CDR2 from the germline V gene are WNHNN and SYGVQD (reference sequence). V was cut by 6 bases and J by 0 bases, with 15 bases left in between. The CDR3 protein is CASRRGQTYSNQPQHF. DNA for the CDR3: TGCGCCAGCAGACGAGGACAGACATATAGCAATCAGCCCCAGCATTTT.

The V call is TRBV5-1, the J call TRBJ2-3; 8 bases match TRBD1. The J segment lost 1 base and the V segment lost 3 bases, leaving 4 bases of the junction unmatched. This CDR3 has 15 residues. CDR1 and CDR2 (germline): SGHRS, YFSETQ. This chain's CDR3 is CASSSQGVGTDTQYF. CDR3 nucleotides: TGCGCCAGCAGCTCACAGGGGGTGGGCACAGATACGCAGTATTTT.

This chain links TRBV18 with TRBJ2-3; D is possibly TRBD1 (6 bases). CDR3 length equals 14 residues. Germline V gene data show CDR1 as KGHSH and CDR2 as LQKENI. Deletions cut 3 bases from V and 1 base from J, with 8 bases between. CDR3 coding DNA: TGTGCCAGCTCACCGGACAGCGGCACAGATACGCAGTATTTT. It encodes CASSPDSGTDTQYF.

The chain links TRBV5-1 to TRBJ1-1; no firm D call. From germline, CDR1 is SGHRS and CDR2 YFSETQ. Trimming stripped 2 bases from V and 1 base from J, with 9 bases between. The CDR3 runs to 14 residues. CDR3 loop: CASSFFLENTEAFF. The CDR3 bases are TGCGCCAGCAGCTTTTTCTTGGAGAACACTGAAGCTTTCTTT.

V and J are TRBV11-2 and TRBJ2-3, with 7 bases lining up with TRBD2. With V trimmed by 4 bases and J by 5 bases, 18 bases remained unmatched. This CDR3 has 18 residues. CDR1 and CDR2 (germline): SGHAT, FQNNGV. CDR3 protein: CASSSPQIWEGAVDTQYF. The CDR3 DNA sequence: TGTGCCAGCAGCTCTCCCCAAATTTGGGAGGGAGCGGTAGATACGCAGTATTTT.

V usage is TRBV28 and J usage is TRBJ1-2, with D unclear. V dropped 1 base and J dropped 4 bases, with 10 bases sitting between them. CDR3 length: 14 amino acids. Per germline, CDR1 MDHEN and CDR2 SYDVKM. The CDR3 nucleotides read TGTGCCAGCAGTTTATCCAGTTGGGGCTATGGCTACACCTTC. Amino acids: CASSLSSWGYGYTF.

In its sample, this clone was seen once. This chain uses TRBV7-9 with TRBJ2-3; 8 nucleotides match TRBD2. Trimming cost V 4 bases and J 1 base; bases outside gene matches: 7. The CDR3 extends over 16 amino acids. Germline V gene sequence: CDR1 SEHNR, CDR2 FQNEAQ (reference sequence). The chain's CDR3 is CASSSPTSGRTDTQYF. The CDR3 DNA is TGTGCCAGCAGCTCACCTACTAGCGGTCGCACAGATACGCAGTATTTT. The whole variable domain, remainder taken from reference TRBV7-9 and TRBJ2-3, is DTGVSQNPRHKITKRGQNVTFRCDPISEHNRLYWYRQTLGQGPEFLTYFQNEAQLEKSRLLSDRFSAERPKGSFSTLEIQRTEQGDSAMYLCASSSPTSGRTDTQYFGPGTRLTVL.

The chain couples TRBV18 to TRBJ2-5; 7 bases align to TRBD2. Trimming cost V 2 bases and J 2 bases; bases outside gene matches: 14. Germline assignment: CDR1 KGHSH and CDR2 LQKENI. The CDR3 consists of 18 residues. The CDR3 sequence: CASSPALADLGLQETQYF. For the CDR3, the DNA is TGTGCCAGCTCACCAGCCCTAGCGGACCTCGGACTACAAGAGACCCAGTACTTC.

The rearrangement joins TRBV5-1 to TRBJ1-2; weak D call: TRBD1 (5 bases). CDR1 and CDR2 from the germline V gene are SGHRS and YFSETQ. Trimming shortened V by 7 bases and J by 0 bases, and 13 bases separated the two germline ends. CDR3 length equals 14 residues. CDR3 sequence (DNA): TGCGCCAGCTCCGGACACACAGCTAACTATGGCTACACCTTC. Amino acid sequence: CASSGHTANYGYTF.